This T cell receptor beta chain comes out of a study of T-cell reconstitution after alpha-beta-depleted transplantation in children. Overall study findings and caveats: About two months after transplant, alpha-beta T cells reportedly came from several hundred expanded graft clones. Some patients' high day-60 TCRbeta diversity was attributed to recipient cells surviving conditioning. It was newly produced T cells that mostly accounted for T-cell counts and diversity one year after transplant.

Points on this clonotype: Its antigen is still unknown.

The germline V gene encodes CDR1 SGHRS and CDR2 YFSETQ. V shed 7 bases, J shed 4 bases, and the junction held 10 bases outside the gene matches. The CDR3 length is 15 residues. Unique molecular identifiers were incorporated into the prepared TCRbeta library. One entry per CDR3 protein results from TCRdb running MiXCR on the PCR reads. Of approximately 79,000 distinct CDR3 sequences in the sample, around a sixth were seen once. The sample here was PBMCs, mostly from graft donor cells, taken 360 days after TCRalphabeta/CD19-depleted stem cell transplant. This chain links TRBV5-1 with TRBJ2-3; 9 positions agree with TRBD2. This TCR came from a male patient aged 2 to 10 who had a stem cell transplant for acute lymphoblastic leukemia, so the T cells may come from the graft donor. CDR3 nucleotide sequence: TGCGCCAGCGCCCCCGCGGCGGGAGGGCCAGATACGCAGTATTTT. Translation gives CASAPAAGGPDTQYF.